This T cell receptor (beta chain) was identified in a study of identical twins. Trimming removed 1 base at V and 4 bases at J, with 8 bases between. The CDR3 totals 13 residues. Germline CDR1 is SEHNR and CDR2 is FQNEAQ (reference sequence). Only healthy Caucasians were enrolled as donors. This clonotype was observed a handful of times. Its antigen is unknown. Study observations and caveats: The more abundant beta clonotypes in cord blood had fewer insertions, and memory repertoires did not show this. Zero-insertion analyses could be partly confounded by invariant MAIT and iNKT cells.

Template switching (which added a universal primer site) was used, and cDNA carried unique molecular identifiers. TCRdb called the 5' RACE reads again in MiXCR, with one record for every CDR3 protein. The sample contains a few hundred thousand distinct CDR3 sequences, under 9% of which appear only once. The same data also went into a second study, on yellow fever vaccine responses in identical twins.

Sequencing used memory (CD45RO+) T cells sorted from blood. The chain couples TRBV7-9 to TRBJ2-7, with D uncertain. The TCR originated in a woman younger than 30 in good health. CDR3 bases: TGTGCCAGCAGCTTAGGGAATGAGTACGAGCAGTACGTC. As protein: CASSLGNEYEQYV.